The entry below gives a single T cell receptor beta chain sequence along with its context. These data come from a study of blood T cell repertoires in COVID-19. Study-wide background: The United States, Italy and Spain supplied acute and convalescent COVID-19 samples. The cDNA or gDNA used as material had been derived from T cells, B-cell-depleted T cells, or PBMCs.

The authors' processing: Estimates of nucleated cell counts were drawn from the amplification of reference gene primers. TCRdb's copy holds only in-frame clones and misses some; the assay was immunoSEQ multiplex PCR. Clone size and V and J calls were adopted from that table, with D and trimming inferred from the DNA. The data contain about 69,000 clones, roughly 73% of them seen just once; the ten biggest clones take up 45% to 60%. The TCR was taken from a human donor in a cohort sampled during active COVID-19. The specimen sequenced was peripheral blood.

CDR3 coding DNA: TGTGCCAGCAGCCGCCAGCGGGAGCGCAATGAGCAGTTCTTC. It encodes CASSRQRERNEQFF. The rearrangement joins TRBV7-2 to TRBJ2-1, with 8 bases lining up with TRBD2. Germline CDR1 SGHTA, CDR2 FQGNSA. The CDR3 contains 14 residues. The junction had 6 bases not matched to a gene; V was cut back by 5 bases and J by 6 bases.